What follows are 2 T cell receptor beta chains derived from one specimen sequenced in a study of siplizumab effects on memory and regulatory T cells. Sequenced by immunoSEQ multiplex PCR; TCRdb stores in-frame clones only, minus some. The sample shows around 100,000 clones, approximately 91% of them seen only once. The sequencing sample was made of CD4+ T cells sorted from blood. These receptors were obtained from a human donor in good health.

The chain is built from TRBV9 and TRBJ1-2; a possible D gene is TRBD1 (6 bases). V lost 0 bases, J lost 3 bases, and 27 bases lay in between. Germline-derived CDR1 and CDR2 are SGDLS and YYNGEE. The CDR3 contains 20 residues. Written as DNA, the CDR3 is TGTGCCAGCAGCGTAGCTAAGGACGGAGGGGGGAAGAAAGACGACTATGGCTACACCTTC. Translated, it gives CASSVAKDGGGKKDDYGYTF.

The rearrangement joins TRBV29-1 to TRBJ1-2; unclear D gene. Trimming stripped 1 base from V and 4 bases from J, with 13 bases between. The germline V gene has CDR1 SQVTM and CDR2 ANQGSEA. This CDR3 is built from 14 residues. CDR3 protein: CSVEGRGVGYGYTF. CDR3 nucleotides: TGCAGCGTTGAAGGGAGAGGCGTCGGCTATGGCTACACCTTC. Filled out from reference TRBV29-1 and TRBJ1-2, the complete variable domain reads SAVISQKPSRDICQRGTSLTIQCQVDSQVTMMFWYRQQPGQSLTLIATANQGSEATYESGFVIDKFPISRPNLTFSTLTVSNMSPEDSSIYLCSVEGRGVGYGYTFGSGTRLTVV.